This T cell receptor (beta chain) came from a study of breast tumors, draining lymph nodes, adjacent tissues. Samples came from axillary lymph nodes draining the breast cancer. The CDR3 runs to 12 residues. CDR1 is LGHDT and CDR2 is YNNKEL in the germline V gene (reference sequence). V was clipped by 1 base and J by 5 bases, with 5 bases between them. This clonotype has ten or more counts. TCRdb re-derived calls from the multiplex PCR reads in MiXCR, one entry per CDR3 protein. The sample carries 200,000 or so distinct CDR3 sequences, around 29% recorded once. V gene TRBV3-1 combines with J gene TRBJ2-5; D remains ambiguous. The receptor's source is a female donor with breast cancer. Some clones in this sample may be carry-over from other donors' samples. The sequenced sample consisted of axillary lymph node tissue. In DNA form, the CDR3 reads TGTGCCAGCAGCCAAGGCTTGGAGACCCAGTACTTC. Amino acids: CASSQGLETQYF.